Listed below are T cell receptor beta chains from one sample, sequenced in a study of lymphopenia after photon versus proton radiotherapy. Data came from immunoSEQ multiplex PCR; TCRdb stores just in-frame clones and leaves some out. The repertoire holds 43,000 or so clones, with about 85% as singletons. Source: peripheral blood, taken from a patient treated with photon-based radiotherapy. These TCRs come from a man in his forties or fifties with gastric cancer. CDR3s include the opening cysteine and the closing phenylalanine or tryptophan. Fields, in order: CDR3 protein, CDR3 DNA, D gene, V gene, clone size, J gene. A D gene is named only where the DNA matches it firmly. Not all rows give a size; the values are once, few, many and, for expanded clones, a class.

CDR3 protein: CASSLDPIAGGIGNIQYF
CDR3 DNA: TGTGCCAGCAGCTTGGACCCTATAGCGGGGGGGATAGGTAACATTCAGTACTTC
D gene: TRBD2
V gene: TRBV5-4
clone size: .
J gene: TRBJ2-4

CDR3 protein: CASSVGSAFGADGEQFF
CDR3 DNA: TGTGCCAGCAGCGTAGGATCCGCTTTCGGGGCGGACGGTGAGCAGTTCTTC
D gene: .
V gene: TRBV9
clone size: .
J gene: TRBJ2-1

CDR3 protein: CASSSPPQRGGRYNEQFF
CDR3 DNA: TGTGCCAGCAGTTCCCCCCCTCAGCGGGGGGGCCGGTACAATGAGCAGTTCTTC
D gene: TRBD2
V gene: TRBV6-4
clone size: .
J gene: TRBJ2-1

CDR3 protein: CASSPRVYTDTQYF
CDR3 DNA: TGCGCCAGCAGCCCCAGGGTATACACAGATACGCAGTATTTT
D gene: .
V gene: TRBV4-3
clone size: .
J gene: TRBJ2-3

CDR3 protein: CASSGGGQGGYGYTF
CDR3 DNA: TGTGCCAGCAGCGGGGGAGGACAGGGAGGGTATGGCTACACCTTC
D gene: TRBD1
V gene: TRBV9
clone size: once
J gene: TRBJ1-2

CDR3 protein: CASSLGDRGEKLFF
CDR3 DNA: TGTGCCAGCAGCTTAGGAGACAGGGGTGAAAAACTGTTTTTT
D gene: TRBD1
V gene: TRBV7-2
clone size: .
J gene: TRBJ1-4

CDR3 protein: CASSPGGLGEQYF
CDR3 DNA: TGTGCCAGCTCACCAGGGGGGTTAGGGGAGCAGTACTTC
D gene: .
V gene: TRBV18
clone size: .
J gene: TRBJ2-7

CDR3 protein: CASSSRGGAQETQYF
CDR3 DNA: TGTGCCAGCAGCTCCCGGGGGGGCGCACAAGAGACCCAGTACTTC
D gene: TRBD2
V gene: TRBV7-3
clone size: .
J gene: TRBJ2-5

CDR3 protein: CAISDASGVTGELFF
CDR3 DNA: TGTGCCATCAGTGACGCTAGCGGGGTCACCGGGGAGCTGTTTTTT
D gene: TRBD2
V gene: TRBV10-3
clone size: .
J gene: TRBJ2-2

CDR3 protein: CASSRTDQGARNSPLHF
CDR3 DNA: TGCGCCAGCAGCCGAACCGACCAGGGGGCGCGGAATTCACCCCTCCACTTT
D gene: TRBD1
V gene: TRBV4-3
clone size: .
J gene: TRBJ1-6

CDR3 protein: CASYITGERDHYGYTF
CDR3 DNA: TGTGCCAGCTACATCACCGGGGAAAGGGACCACTATGGCTACACCTTC
D gene: .
V gene: TRBV18
clone size: .
J gene: TRBJ1-2

CDR3 protein: CASSPEISPLHF
CDR3 DNA: TGTGCCAGCAGCCCTGAAATATCACCCCTCCACTTT
D gene: .
V gene: TRBV7-2
clone size: .
J gene: TRBJ1-6

CDR3 protein: CASSSERGWTGELFF
CDR3 DNA: TGCGCCAGCAGCTCCGAGCGGGGGTGGACCGGGGAGCTGTTTTTT
D gene: TRBD2
V gene: TRBV5-1
clone size: .
J gene: TRBJ2-2

CDR3 protein: CASSTTDTQYF
CDR3 DNA: TGCGCCAGCAGTACCACAGATACGCAGTATTTT
D gene: .
V gene: TRBV5-1
clone size: once
J gene: TRBJ2-3

CDR3 protein: CASSFLGGGENIQYF
CDR3 DNA: TGTGCCAGCAGTTTTTTGGGGGGCGGGGAAAACATTCAGTACTTC
D gene: .
V gene: TRBV27
clone size: .
J gene: TRBJ2-4

CDR3 protein: CASSVRQGPNTEAFF
CDR3 DNA: TGTGCCAGCAGCGTTAGACAGGGGCCGAACACTGAAGCTTTCTTT
D gene: TRBD1
V gene: TRBV7-2
clone size: few
J gene: TRBJ1-1

CDR3 protein: CASSDKFGGGYNEQFF
CDR3 DNA: TGTGCCAGCAGCGACAAGTTCGGGGGCGGGTACAATGAGCAGTTCTTC
D gene: .
V gene: TRBV9
clone size: once
J gene: TRBJ2-1

CDR3 protein: CASSLAGNTEAFF
CDR3 DNA: TGCGCCAGCAGCTTGGCGGGGAACACTGAAGCTTTCTTT
D gene: .
V gene: TRBV5-1
clone size: once
J gene: TRBJ1-1

CDR3 protein: CSVYQGTNTEAFF
CDR3 DNA: TGCAGCGTTTATCAGGGGACGAACACTGAAGCTTTCTTT
D gene: .
V gene: TRBV29-1
clone size: few
J gene: TRBJ1-1

CDR3 protein: CASSQDRVRDTGELFF
CDR3 DNA: TGTGCCAGCAGCCAAGATAGGGTCAGAGACACCGGGGAGCTGTTTTTT
D gene: .
V gene: TRBV4-2
clone size: few
J gene: TRBJ2-2

CDR3 protein: CASGLGYNEQFF
CDR3 DNA: TGTGCCAGCGGACTAGGCTACAATGAGCAGTTCTTC
D gene: TRBD2
V gene: TRBV7-3
clone size: .
J gene: TRBJ2-1

CDR3 protein: CASSQNTGTPAPYNEQFF
CDR3 DNA: TGCGCCAGCAGCCAAAACACCGGGACCCCAGCGCCCTACAATGAGCAGTTCTTC
D gene: .
V gene: TRBV4-3
clone size: .
J gene: TRBJ2-1

CDR3 protein: CSVDRGSGGYTF
CDR3 DNA: TGCAGCGTTGATAGAGGGTCTGGTGGCTACACCTTC
D gene: .
V gene: TRBV29-1
clone size: .
J gene: TRBJ1-2

CDR3 protein: CASGSGTVDHQPQHF
CDR3 DNA: TGTGCCAGTGGGTCGGGGACAGTCGATCATCAGCCCCAGCATTTT
D gene: TRBD1
V gene: TRBV19
clone size: .
J gene: TRBJ1-5

CDR3 protein: CASSQSDRGGYGYTF
CDR3 DNA: TGTGCCAGCAGCCAATCGGACAGGGGAGGGTATGGCTACACCTTC
D gene: TRBD1
V gene: TRBV7-6
clone size: .
J gene: TRBJ1-2

CDR3 protein: CASSMDRIDGDGYTF
CDR3 DNA: TGTGCCAGCAGTATGGACAGGATCGATGGCGATGGCTACACCTTC
D gene: TRBD1
V gene: TRBV2
clone size: .
J gene: TRBJ1-2

CDR3 protein: CASSLSQGGNTEAFF
CDR3 DNA: TGTGCCAGTAGTCTATCCCAGGGGGGGAACACTGAAGCTTTCTTT
D gene: TRBD1
V gene: TRBV19
clone size: .
J gene: TRBJ1-1

CDR3 protein: CASSLGQGRQFF
CDR3 DNA: TGTGCCAGCAGTCTGGGACAGGGTCGGCAGTTCTTC
D gene: TRBD1
V gene: TRBV27
clone size: .
J gene: TRBJ2-1